The rows below give T cell receptor beta chains drawn from one sample of a study of Ad26.COV2.S vaccination and SARS-CoV-2 variants. Some clones are missing from TCRdb's copy, which holds only in-frame ones; the method was immunoSEQ multiplex PCR. This table holds more than 300,000 clones, roughly 84% found once. The sequences come from peripheral blood, collected in a trial of Ad26.COV2.S vaccine versus placebo. These receptors originate from a person aged 18-65 years who received the Ad26.COV2.S COVID-19 vaccine or a placebo. Both conserved end residues are trimmed from each CDR3. The D gene is left open where the match is weak.

V: TRBV14; D: -; J: TRBJ1-5; CDR3: ASSPRGQPQH
V: TRBV9; D: TRBD2; J: TRBJ2-3; CDR3: ASSPRLAPSTDTQY
V: TRBV20-1; D: TRBD2; J: TRBJ2-7; CDR3: SASLLAGEYEQY
V: TRBV5-5; D: -; J: TRBJ2-7; CDR3: ASSLVRNEQY
V: TRBV5-1; D: -; J: TRBJ1-5; CDR3: ASSVEGGSNQPQH
V: TRBV7-8; D: -; J: TRBJ1-5; CDR3: ASKLGASNQPQH
V: TRBV7-2; D: -; J: TRBJ1-4; CDR3: ASSSTRGRGEKLF
V: TRBV7-9; D: -; J: TRBJ2-5; CDR3: ASSLNPPQTQY
V: TRBV18; D: TRBD1; J: TRBJ1-1; CDR3: ASSRQGFDAEAF
V: TRBV5-1; D: -; J: TRBJ1-4; CDR3: ASSLDGRERKLF
V: TRBV10-3; D: -; J: TRBJ2-1; CDR3: AISEEARAGDNEQF
V: TRBV7-8; D: TRBD1; J: TRBJ1-2; CDR3: ASSLAGQAYGYT
V: TRBV14; D: -; J: TRBJ1-5; CDR3: ASSQQGNQPQH
V: TRBV30; D: -; J: TRBJ1-1; CDR3: AWTFDGYTEAF